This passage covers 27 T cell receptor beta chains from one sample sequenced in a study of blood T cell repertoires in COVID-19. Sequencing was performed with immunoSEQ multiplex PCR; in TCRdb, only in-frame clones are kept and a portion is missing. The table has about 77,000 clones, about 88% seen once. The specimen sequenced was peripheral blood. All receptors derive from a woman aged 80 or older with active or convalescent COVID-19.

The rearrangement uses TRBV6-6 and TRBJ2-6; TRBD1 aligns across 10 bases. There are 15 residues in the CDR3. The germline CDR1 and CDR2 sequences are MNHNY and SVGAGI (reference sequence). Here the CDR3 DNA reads TGTGGCGCACGACAGGGGGCTACTGGGGCCAACGTCCTGACTTTC. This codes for CGARQGATGANVLTF.

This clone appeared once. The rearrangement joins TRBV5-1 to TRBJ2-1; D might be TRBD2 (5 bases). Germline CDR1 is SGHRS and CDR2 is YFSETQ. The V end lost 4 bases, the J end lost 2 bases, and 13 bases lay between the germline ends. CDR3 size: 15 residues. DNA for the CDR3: TGCGCCAGCAGCCTTGAAGGAGGAACCTACAATGAGCAGTTCTTC. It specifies CASSLEGGTYNEQFF.

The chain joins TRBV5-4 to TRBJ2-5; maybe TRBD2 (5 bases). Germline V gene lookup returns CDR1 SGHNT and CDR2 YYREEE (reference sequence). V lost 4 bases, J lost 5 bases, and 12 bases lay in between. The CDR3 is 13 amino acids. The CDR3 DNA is TGTGCCAGCAGCATGGGAGTCGGGGAGACCCAGTACTTC. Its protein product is CASSMGVGETQYF. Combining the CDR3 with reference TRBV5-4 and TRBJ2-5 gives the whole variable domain ETGVTQSPTHLIKTRGQQVTLRCSSQSGHNTVSWYQQALGQGPQFIFQYYREEENGRGNFPPRFSGLQFPNYSSELNVNALELDDSALYLCASSMGVGETQYFGPGTRLLVL.

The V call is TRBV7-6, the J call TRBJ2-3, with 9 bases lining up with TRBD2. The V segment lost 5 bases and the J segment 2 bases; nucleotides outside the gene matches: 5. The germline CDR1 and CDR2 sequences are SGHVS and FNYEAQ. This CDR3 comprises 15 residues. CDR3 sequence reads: CASSDSGGYTDTQYF. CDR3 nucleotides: TGTGCCAGCAGCGACAGCGGGGGGTACACAGATACGCAGTATTTT. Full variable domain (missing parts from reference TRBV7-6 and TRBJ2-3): GAGVSQSPRYKVTKRGQDVALRCDPISGHVSLYWYRQALGQGPEFLTYFNYEAQQDKSGLPNDRFSAERPEGSISTLTIQRTEQRDSAMYRCASSDSGGYTDTQYFGPGTRLTVL.

The CDR3 nucleotides read TGTGCCAGCAGCCCCGAGGGGCGAGCGGGGGGCACAGATACGCAGTATTTT. This encodes CASSPEGRAGGTDTQYF. The chain is built from TRBV11-3 and TRBJ2-3; the match to TRBD2 covers 8 bases. V lost 5 bases and J lost 1; bases outside the gene matches: 11. This CDR3 has 17 residues. The germline V gene has CDR1 SGHNT and CDR2 YENEEA. Using reference TRBV11-3 and TRBJ2-3 for the parts outside the CDR3, the full variable domain is EAGVVQSPRYKIIEKKQPVAFWCNPISGHNTLYWYLQNLGQGPELLIRYENEEAVDDSQLPKDRFSAERLKGVDSTLKIQPAELGDSAVYLCASSPEGRAGGTDTQYFGPGTRLTVL.

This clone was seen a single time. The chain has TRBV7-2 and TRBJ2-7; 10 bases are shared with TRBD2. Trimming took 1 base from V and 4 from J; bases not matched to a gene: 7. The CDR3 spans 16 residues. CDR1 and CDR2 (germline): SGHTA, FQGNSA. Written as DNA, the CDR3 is TGTGCCAGCAGCTTAGTTCTAGCGGGGGTAACGTACGAGCAGTACTTC. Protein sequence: CASSLVLAGVTYEQYF.

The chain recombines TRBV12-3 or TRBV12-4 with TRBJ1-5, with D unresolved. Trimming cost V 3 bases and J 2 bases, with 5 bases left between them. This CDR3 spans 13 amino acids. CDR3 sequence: CASSFSGNQPQHF. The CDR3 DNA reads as TGTGCCAGCAGTTTTAGCGGCAATCAGCCCCAGCATTTT.

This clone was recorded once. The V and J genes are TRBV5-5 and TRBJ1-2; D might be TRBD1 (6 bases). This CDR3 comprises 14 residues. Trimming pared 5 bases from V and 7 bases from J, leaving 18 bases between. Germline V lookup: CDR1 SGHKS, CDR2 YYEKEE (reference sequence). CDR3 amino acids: CASSSTITGIGYTF. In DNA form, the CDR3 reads TGTGCCAGCAGTTCCACAATAACAGGGATTGGCTACACCTTC.

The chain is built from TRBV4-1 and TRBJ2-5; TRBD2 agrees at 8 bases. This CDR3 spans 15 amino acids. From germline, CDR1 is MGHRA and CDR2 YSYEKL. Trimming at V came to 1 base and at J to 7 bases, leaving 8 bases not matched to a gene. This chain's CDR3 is CASSQVGLAQGTQYF. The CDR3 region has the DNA TGCGCCAGCAGCCAAGTAGGACTAGCCCAGGGGACCCAGTACTTC.

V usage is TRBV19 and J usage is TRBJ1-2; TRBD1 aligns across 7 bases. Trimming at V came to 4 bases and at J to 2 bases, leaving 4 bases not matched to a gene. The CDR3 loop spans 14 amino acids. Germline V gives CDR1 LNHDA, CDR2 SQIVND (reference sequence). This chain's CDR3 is CASSKTQGNYGYTF. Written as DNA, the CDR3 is TGTGCCAGTAGTAAGACACAGGGGAACTATGGCTACACCTTC.

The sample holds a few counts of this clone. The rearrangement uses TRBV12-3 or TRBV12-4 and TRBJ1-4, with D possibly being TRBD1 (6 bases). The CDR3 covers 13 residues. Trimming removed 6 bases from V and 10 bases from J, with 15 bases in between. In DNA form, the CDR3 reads TGTGCCAGCAGGAGGGACACTTCGGGAAAACTGTTTTTT. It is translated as CASRRDTSGKLFF.

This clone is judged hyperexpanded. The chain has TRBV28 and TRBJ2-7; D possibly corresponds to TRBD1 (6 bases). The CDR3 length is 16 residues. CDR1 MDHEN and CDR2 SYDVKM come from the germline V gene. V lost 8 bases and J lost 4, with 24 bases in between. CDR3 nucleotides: TGTGCCAGCTGTCGGGACACGTCGGGGAATATATACGAGCAGTACTTC. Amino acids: CASCRDTSGNIYEQYF.

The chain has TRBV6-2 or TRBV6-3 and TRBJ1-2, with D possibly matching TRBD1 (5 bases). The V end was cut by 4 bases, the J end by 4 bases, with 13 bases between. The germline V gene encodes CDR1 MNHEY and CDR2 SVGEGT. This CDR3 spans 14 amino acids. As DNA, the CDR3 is TGTGCCAGCAGTTCAGCAGGGTATCGCTATGGCTACACCTTC. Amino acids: CASSSAGYRYGYTF.

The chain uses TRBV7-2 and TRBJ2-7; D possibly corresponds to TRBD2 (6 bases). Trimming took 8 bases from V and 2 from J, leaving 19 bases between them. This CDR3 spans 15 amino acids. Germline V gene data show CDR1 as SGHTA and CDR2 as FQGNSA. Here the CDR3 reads CASAPSSGRPYEQYF. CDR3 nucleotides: TGTGCCAGCGCTCCCTCCTCAGGGAGGCCCTACGAGCAGTACTTC.

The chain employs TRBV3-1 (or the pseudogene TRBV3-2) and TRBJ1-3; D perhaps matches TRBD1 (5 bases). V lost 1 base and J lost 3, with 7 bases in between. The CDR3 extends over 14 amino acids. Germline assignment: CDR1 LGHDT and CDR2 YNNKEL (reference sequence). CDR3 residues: CASSQGTYGNTIYF. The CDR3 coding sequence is TGTGCCAGCAGCCAAGGGACATATGGAAACACCATATATTTT.

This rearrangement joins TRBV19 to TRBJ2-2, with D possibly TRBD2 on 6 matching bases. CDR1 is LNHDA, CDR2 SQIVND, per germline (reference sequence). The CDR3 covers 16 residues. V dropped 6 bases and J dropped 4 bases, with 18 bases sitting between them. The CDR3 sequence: CASRGDGPGGTGELFF. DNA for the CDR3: TGTGCCAGTAGGGGTGACGGCCCCGGGGGCACCGGGGAGCTGTTTTTT.

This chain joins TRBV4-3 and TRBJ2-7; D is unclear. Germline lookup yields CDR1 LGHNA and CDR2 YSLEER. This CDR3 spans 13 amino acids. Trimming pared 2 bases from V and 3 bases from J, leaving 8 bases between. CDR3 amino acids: CASSQHSGYEQYF. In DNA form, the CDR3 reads TGCGCCAGCAGCCAACACTCGGGCTACGAGCAGTACTTC.

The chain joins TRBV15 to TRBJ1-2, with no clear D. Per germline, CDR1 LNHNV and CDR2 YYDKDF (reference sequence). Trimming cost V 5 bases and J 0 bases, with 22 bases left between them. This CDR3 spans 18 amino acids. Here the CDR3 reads CATSRKSETVTSNYGYTF. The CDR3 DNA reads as TGTGCCACCAGCCGAAAGTCGGAGACGGTTACTTCTAACTATGGCTACACCTTC.

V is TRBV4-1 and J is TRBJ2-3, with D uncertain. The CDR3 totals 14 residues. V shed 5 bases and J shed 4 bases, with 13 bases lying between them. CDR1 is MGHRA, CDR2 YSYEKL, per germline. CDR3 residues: CASSEPRAPDTQYF. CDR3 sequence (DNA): TGCGCCAGCAGCGAGCCGCGAGCCCCAGATACGCAGTATTTT.

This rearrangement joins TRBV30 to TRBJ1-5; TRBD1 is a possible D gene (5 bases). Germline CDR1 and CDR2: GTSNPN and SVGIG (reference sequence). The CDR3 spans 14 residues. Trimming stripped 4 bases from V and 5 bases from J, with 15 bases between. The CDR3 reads CAWNKVGGYQPQHF. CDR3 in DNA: TGTGCCTGGAACAAGGTGGGGGGGTATCAGCCCCAGCATTTT.

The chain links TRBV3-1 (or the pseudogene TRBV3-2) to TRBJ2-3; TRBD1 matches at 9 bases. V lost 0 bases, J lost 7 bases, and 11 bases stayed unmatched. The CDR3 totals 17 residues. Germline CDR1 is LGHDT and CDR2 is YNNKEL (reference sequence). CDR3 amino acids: CASSQDPGTGIRNTQYF. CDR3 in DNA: TGTGCCAGCAGCCAAGATCCCGGGACAGGGATTAGAAATACGCAGTATTTT.

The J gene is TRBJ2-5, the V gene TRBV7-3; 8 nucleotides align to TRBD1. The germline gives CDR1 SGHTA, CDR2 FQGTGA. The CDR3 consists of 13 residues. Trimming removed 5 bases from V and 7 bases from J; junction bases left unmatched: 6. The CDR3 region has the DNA TGTGCCAGCAGCCTACAGGGGGGTGGGACCCAGTACTTC. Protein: CASSLQGGGTQYF.

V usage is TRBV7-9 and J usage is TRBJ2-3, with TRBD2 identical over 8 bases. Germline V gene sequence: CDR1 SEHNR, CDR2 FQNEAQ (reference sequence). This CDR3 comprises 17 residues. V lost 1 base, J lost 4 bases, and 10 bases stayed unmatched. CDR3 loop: CASSLGGWRGDSDTQYF. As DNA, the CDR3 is TGTGCCAGCAGCTTAGGTGGTTGGCGGGGGGACTCAGATACGCAGTATTTT.

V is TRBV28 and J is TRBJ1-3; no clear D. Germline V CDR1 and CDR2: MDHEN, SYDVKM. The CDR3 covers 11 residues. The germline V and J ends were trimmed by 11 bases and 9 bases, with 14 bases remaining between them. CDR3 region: CAGVGRGTIYF. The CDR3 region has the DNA TGTGCCGGGGTGGGGAGAGGCACCATATATTTT. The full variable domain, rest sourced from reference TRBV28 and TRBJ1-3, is DVKVTQSSRYLVKRTGEKVFLECVQDMDHENMFWYRQDPGLGLRLIYFSYDVKMKEKGDIPEGYSVSREKKERFSLILESASTNQTSMYLCAGVGRGTIYFGEGSWLTVV.

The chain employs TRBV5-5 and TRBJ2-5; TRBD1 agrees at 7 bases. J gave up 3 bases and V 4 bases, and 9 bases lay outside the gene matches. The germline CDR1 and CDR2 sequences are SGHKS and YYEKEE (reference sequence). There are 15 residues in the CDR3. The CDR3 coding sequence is TGTGCCAGCAGCCCCTTACCCGGACAGGAAGAGACCCAGTACTTC. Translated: CASSPLPGQEETQYF.

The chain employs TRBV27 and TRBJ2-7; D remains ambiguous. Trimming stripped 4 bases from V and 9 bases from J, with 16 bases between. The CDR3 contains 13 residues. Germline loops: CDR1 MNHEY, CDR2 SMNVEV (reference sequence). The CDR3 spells CASSSARRLGQYF. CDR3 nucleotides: TGTGCCAGCAGTTCCGCCCGGCGGCTTGGGCAGTACTTC.

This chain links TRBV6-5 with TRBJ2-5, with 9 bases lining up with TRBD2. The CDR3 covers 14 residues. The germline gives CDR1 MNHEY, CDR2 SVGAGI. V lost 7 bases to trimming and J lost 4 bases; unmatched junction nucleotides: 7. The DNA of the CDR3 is TGTGCCAGCACCTTAGGCGGGGGGGGAGAGACCCAGTACTTC. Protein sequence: CASTLGGGGETQYF.